The rows below give T cell receptor beta chains drawn from one sample of a study of T cell changes during pregnancy in multiple sclerosis. Assay: immunoSEQ multiplex PCR; the TCRdb copy retains only in-frame clones and omits some. The sample includes roughly 46,000 clones, 90% to 95% seen only once; the top ten take about 4.5%. This sample comprised CD8+ T cells from peripheral blood mononuclear cells, obtained in the first trimester of pregnancy. Receptors were obtained from a female donor with multiple sclerosis, enrolled in a pregnancy study. CDR3s include the opening cysteine and the closing phenylalanine or tryptophan. A D gene is named only where the DNA matches it firmly. The size of a clone is reported for some rows only, either as once, few or many, or as a class for expanded clones.

CDR3	DNA	V	J	size	D
CASSPFSGASVYNEQFF	TGTGCCAGCAGCCCTTTCTCTGGGGCTAGCGTATACAATGAGCAGTTCTTC	TRBV7-3	TRBJ2-1	NA	NA
CASSARRQGSYNEQFF	TGTGCCAGCAGCGCACGCCGACAGGGCTCCTACAATGAGCAGTTCTTC	TRBV9	TRBJ2-1	NA	TRBD1
CASSLTQGVSDTQYF	TGTGCCAGCAGTTTAACGCAGGGGGTGTCAGATACGCAGTATTTT	TRBV27	TRBJ2-3	NA	TRBD1
CASRPTGSEETQYF	TGCGCCAGCAGGCCGACAGGTTCAGAAGAGACCCAGTACTTC	TRBV4-1	TRBJ2-5	NA	NA
CASSSPLAGDPYEQYF	TGTGCCAGCAGCTCGCCTCTAGCGGGAGATCCCTACGAGCAGTACTTC	TRBV5-4	TRBJ2-7	NA	TRBD2
CASSGQGYEQYF	TGTGCCAGCAGCGGACAGGGTTACGAGCAGTACTTC	TRBV9	TRBJ2-7	NA	TRBD1
CASSSSLETQYF	TGTGCCAGCAGCTCCTCTCTTGAGACCCAGTACTTC	TRBV7-6	TRBJ2-5	once	NA
CASSSTGGSETQYF	TGTGCCAGCAGCTCCACAGGGGGTAGCGAGACCCAGTACTTC	TRBV11-2	TRBJ2-5	NA	TRBD1
CASSLGAWGDGEQYF	TGTGCCAGCAGCTTGGGGGCGTGGGGGGATGGCGAGCAGTACTTC	TRBV5-4	TRBJ2-7	NA	NA
CASSGQGSGNTIYF	TGTGCCAGCAGCGGACAGGGCTCTGGAAACACCATATATTTT	TRBV9	TRBJ1-3	NA	TRBD1
CASSEGRDRRDTQYF	TGTGCCAGCAGTGAGGGGCGGGACAGAAGAGATACGCAGTATTTT	TRBV9	TRBJ2-3	NA	NA
CASSQGPGQAADTQYF	TGTGCCAGCAGCCAGGGGCCGGGACAGGCGGCAGATACGCAGTATTTT	TRBV4-2	TRBJ2-3	NA	TRBD1
CASSRGLTEAFF	TGCGCCAGCAGCCGAGGATTAACGGAAGCTTTCTTT	TRBV4-1	TRBJ1-1	NA	NA
CASSLVGGENYGYTF	TGTGCCAGCAGCTTAGTAGGGGGCGAAAACTATGGCTACACCTTC	TRBV7-9	TRBJ1-2	NA	TRBD1
CASIVSALFDEQFF	TGTGCCAGCATCGTAAGCGCCCTGTTCGATGAGCAGTTCTTC	TRBV2	TRBJ2-1	NA	NA
CASSPRKQGNEQFF	TGTGCCAGCAGCCCAAGGAAACAGGGGAATGAGCAGTTCTTC	TRBV7-9	TRBJ2-1	once	TRBD1
CASSGDSQETQYF	TGTGCCAGCAGCGGGGACAGTCAAGAGACCCAGTACTTC	TRBV6-1	TRBJ2-5	many	TRBD1
CASSLLAGEANTGELFF	TGTGCCAGCAGTTTACTAGCGGGAGAGGCGAACACCGGGGAGCTGTTTTTT	TRBV28	TRBJ2-2	NA	TRBD2
CASSAESGNTIYF	TGTGCCAGCAGTGCGGAGTCAGGAAACACCATATATTTT	TRBV2	TRBJ1-3	NA	NA
CASSFSTGNTEAFF	TGTGCCAGCAGCTTCTCCACCGGGAACACTGAAGCTTTCTTT	TRBV5-5	TRBJ1-1	NA	NA
CASSRRDRGEQPQHF	TGTGCCAGTAGTAGGAGGGACAGGGGAGAGCAGCCCCAGCATTTT	TRBV19	TRBJ1-5	NA	TRBD1
CASSYSSDRGATEAFF	TGTGCCAGCAGTTACTCTTCGGACAGGGGGGCCACTGAAGCTTTCTTT	TRBV6-6	TRBJ1-1	NA	TRBD1
CATSLGPYNEQFF	TGTGCCACCAGCTTGGGCCCGTACAATGAGCAGTTCTTC	TRBV15	TRBJ2-1	once	NA
CASSVTLGRENEQFF	TGTGCCAGCAGCGTGACGTTGGGCAGGGAAAATGAGCAGTTCTTC	TRBV9	TRBJ2-1	NA	NA
CASSLDGGGPYEQYF	TGTGCCAGCAGCTTGGATGGGGGGGGTCCCTACGAGCAGTACTTC	TRBV7-9	TRBJ2-7	NA	TRBD2
CASSLTGPANEKLFF	TGTGCCAGCAGCTTAACAGGGCCGGCTAATGAAAAACTGTTTTTT	TRBV7-9	TRBJ1-4	NA	NA
CASSFWRGDEQYF	TGTGCCAGCAGCTTTTGGCGGGGTGACGAGCAGTACTTC	TRBV5-5	TRBJ2-7	NA	NA
CASSDSGRGADTQYF	TGTGCCAGCAGTGATAGCGGGCGTGGGGCAGATACGCAGTATTTT	TRBV9	TRBJ2-3	NA	TRBD2
CAGRGQGETGELFF	TGTGCCGGAAGGGGACAGGGAGAAACCGGGGAGCTGTTTTTT	TRBV6-1	TRBJ2-2	few	TRBD1
CASRRVGEYNEQFF	TGTGCCAGCAGGAGGGTTGGGGAGTACAATGAGCAGTTCTTC	TRBV5-5	TRBJ2-1	NA	NA